These 22 T cell receptor beta chains were all obtained from the same sample, sequenced in a study of blood T cell repertoires in COVID-19. Libraries were prepared by immunoSEQ multiplex PCR; TCRdb keeps only in-frame clonotypes and omits some of them. The table records 200,000 to 300,000 clones, just under 85% of them present only once. The sequenced sample was peripheral blood. Receptors originate from a middle-aged man with acute or convalescent COVID-19.

The chain joins TRBV5-1 to TRBJ1-4; D gene uncertain. The V gene's germline CDR1 is SGHRS and CDR2 YFSETQ. The CDR3 totals 17 residues. V was clipped by 4 bases and J by 0 bases, with 16 bases between them. The CDR3 DNA sequence: TGCGCCAGCAGCCTTAACAGAAGAATTGCAACTAATGAAAAACTGTTTTTT. Translation: CASSLNRRIATNEKLFF.

The V and J genes are TRBV18 and TRBJ1-5, with D possibly matching TRBD1 (6 bases). The V end lost 0 bases, the J end lost 6 bases, and 9 bases lay between the germline ends. CDR1 and CDR2 from the germline V gene are KGHSH and LQKENI. The CDR3 length is 14 residues. The CDR3 here is CASSPPNRVQPQHF. The CDR3 nucleotides are TGTGCCAGCTCACCACCGAACAGGGTTCAGCCCCAGCATTTT.

The rearrangement joins TRBV6-5 to TRBJ2-7; a weak D match, TRBD2 (5 bases). The CDR3 is 15 amino acids. Trimming took 6 bases from V and 4 from J, leaving 19 bases between them. Germline CDR1 reads MNHEY; CDR2 reads SVGAGI. The CDR3 DNA sequence: TGTGCCAGCAGCGCAGGACTTGCGAAATCTTACGAGCAGTACTTC. Its protein is CASSAGLAKSYEQYF.

V usage is TRBV25-1 and J usage is TRBJ1-2; 8 bases are shared with TRBD1. With V trimmed by 8 bases and J by 6 bases, 14 bases remained unmatched. The germline CDR1 and CDR2 sequences are MGHDK and SYGVNS. CDR3 length: 15 amino acids. CDR3 nucleotide sequence: TGTGCCAGCTCTAAGACAGGGGAAGTACTGAATGGCTACACCTTC. Residues: CASSKTGEVLNGYTF.

The chain is built from TRBV2 and TRBJ2-5, with TRBD1 matching 10 bases. J was trimmed by 5 bases and V by 8 bases; bases with no gene match: 8. The CDR3 has 14 residues. CDR1 is SNHLY, CDR2 FYNNEI, per germline. The CDR3 nucleotides read TGTGCCAGCCATTCGGGACAGGGGCGGGAGACCCAGTACTTC. It encodes CASHSGQGRETQYF.

The J gene is TRBJ2-1, the V gene TRBV4-1; 8 bases match TRBD1. After removal of 0 bases from V and 12 bases from J, the junction contained 4 bases not matched to a gene. The CDR3 extends over 13 amino acids. Germline loops: CDR1 MGHRA, CDR2 YSYEKL. This chain's CDR3 is CASSQDGQGGQFF. DNA for the CDR3: TGCGCCAGCAGCCAAGATGGACAGGGTGGGCAGTTCTTC.

The chain joins TRBV3-1 (or the pseudogene TRBV3-2) to TRBJ1-2; the match to TRBD1 covers 8 bases. CDR1 is LGHDT and CDR2 is YNNKEL in the germline V gene (reference sequence). CDR3 size: 14 residues. V lost 1 base and J lost 7; bases outside the gene matches: 5. The CDR3 region is CASSQGDRKAGYTF. CDR3 in DNA: TGTGCCAGCAGCCAAGGGGACAGGAAGGCTGGCTACACCTTC.

The CDR3 sequence: CASSYAWATNTEAFF. In DNA form, the CDR3 reads TGTGCCAGCAGTTACGCGTGGGCTACGAACACTGAAGCTTTCTTT. The gene calls are TRBV6-5 and TRBJ1-1; D gene uncertain. V lost 2 bases and J 1 base, leaving 11 bases between the germline ends. The CDR3 consists of 15 residues. The germline gives CDR1 MNHEY, CDR2 SVGAGI.

V gene TRBV3-1 (or the pseudogene TRBV3-2) combines with J gene TRBJ2-7; 16 bases line up with TRBD2. Germline CDR1 LGHDT, CDR2 YNNKEL (reference sequence). The CDR3 length is 17 residues. Losses at the gene ends were 2 bases for V and 2 bases for J; bases not matched to a gene: 3. This CDR3 is CASSQTGLAGGPYEQYF. The CDR3, as DNA: TGTGCCAGCAGCCAAACGGGACTAGCGGGAGGGCCCTACGAGCAGTACTTC.

In DNA, the CDR3 is TGTGCTAGTGGTTTGGTCGTTACGGGACAGGGGGCGCGACTCCCCTCCCGCGGCAATCAGCCCCAGCATTTT. The encoded protein is CASGLVVTGQGARLPSRGNQPQHF. J is TRBJ1-5 and V is TRBV12-5, with TRBD1 matching over 12 bases. Per germline, CDR1 LGHNT and CDR2 FRNRAP. The CDR3 covers 24 residues. V shed 0 bases and J 2 bases; nucleotides not matched to a gene: 23.

In DNA, the CDR3 is TGTGCCAGCAGCGTAGCGGCAGGGCGCACTGAAGCTTTCTTT. Translated: CASSVAAGRTEAFF. J is TRBJ1-1 and V is TRBV9; tentative D call: TRBD1 (5 bases). V lost 0 bases to trimming and J lost 4 bases, with 10 bases between them. The CDR3 runs 14 residues. Germline CDR1 SGDLS, CDR2 YYNGEE.

The V call is TRBV29-1, the J call TRBJ1-1; 11 bases match TRBD1. CDR1 is SQVTM and CDR2 is ANQGSEA in the germline V gene. The length of the CDR3 is 15 residues. The trim removed 6 bases at V and 7 bases at J, leaving 13 bases unmatched. The chain's CDR3 is CSVVGTGGGVGEAFF. CDR3 sequence (DNA): TGCAGCGTGGTGGGGACAGGGGGTGGTGTTGGTGAAGCTTTCTTT.

The gene calls are TRBV3-1 (or the pseudogene TRBV3-2) and TRBJ2-3; TRBD2 agrees at 11 bases. CDR1 and CDR2 from the germline V gene are LGHDT and YNNKEL (reference sequence). The CDR3 covers 17 residues. Trimming at V came to 1 base and at J to 2 bases, leaving 5 bases not matched to a gene. The CDR3: CASSQGTSGGVTDTQYF. In nucleotides, the CDR3 is TGTGCCAGCAGCCAAGGCACTAGCGGGGGAGTCACAGATACGCAGTATTTT.

This clone has only a few counts. Different DNA sequences within this sample yield the same CDR3. The V and J genes are TRBV7-6 and TRBJ2-1; the D gene is possibly TRBD2 (7 bases). CDR3 length: 15 residues. Per the germline V gene, CDR1 is SGHVS and CDR2 is FNYEAQ. V was clipped by 2 bases and J by 2 bases, with 10 bases between them. The CDR3 loop is CASSLRGGTYNEQFF. DNA of the CDR3: TGTGCCAGCAGCTTAAGGGGGGGCACCTACAATGAGCAGTTCTTC.

This chain connects TRBV4-1 to TRBJ2-7; 8 nucleotides match TRBD2. The germline V gene encodes CDR1 MGHRA and CDR2 YSYEKL. V trimming: 4 bases; J trimming: 3 bases; junction bases outside the gene matches: 17. The length of the CDR3 is 18 residues. The CDR3 nucleotides read TGCGCCAGCAGCCGAGCCTCAGGGGTAGCGGGGCCAGGCTACGAGCAGTACTTC. This codes for CASSRASGVAGPGYEQYF.

The J gene is TRBJ2-2, the V gene TRBV6-1, with D possibly being TRBD1 (6 bases). V lost 3 bases, J lost 4 bases, and 9 bases lay in between. Germline V gene data show CDR1 as MNHNS and CDR2 as SASEGT. The CDR3 sequence is 14 residues long. CDR3 protein: CASSESGVTGELFF. In DNA, the CDR3 is TGTGCCAGCAGTGAGTCAGGGGTCACCGGGGAGCTGTTTTTT.

V usage is TRBV5-6 and J usage is TRBJ1-1; no clear D. The CDR3 loop spans 13 amino acids. V lost 3 bases and J 6 bases, leaving 12 bases between the germline ends. Germline values: CDR1 SGHDT, CDR2 YYEEEE. CDR3 DNA: TGTGCCAGCAGCTGGCAGGCTTCGGCTGAAGCTTTCTTT. This translates into CASSWQASAEAFF.

The V call is TRBV27, the J call TRBJ1-2; D gene unclear. From germline, CDR1 is MNHEY and CDR2 SMNVEV (reference sequence). The CDR3 length is 10 residues. V lost 7 bases and J lost 4, with 4 bases in between. The CDR3: CASNTYGYTF. In nucleotides, the CDR3 is TGTGCCAGCAACACCTATGGCTACACCTTC.

This rearrangement joins TRBV6-1 to TRBJ2-7; D might be TRBD1 (5 bases). Trimming left V 0 bases short and J 7 bases short, with 16 bases between. The CDR3 covers 15 residues. Germline-derived CDR1 and CDR2 are MNHNS and SASEGT. The CDR3 nucleotides read TGTGCCAGCAGTGAAGCCAGGGCGGACCCCTTGGAGCAGTACTTC. Its protein is CASSEARADPLEQYF.

The V gene is TRBV3-1 (or the pseudogene TRBV3-2), the J gene TRBJ2-3, with TRBD2 matching 9 bases. The germline gives CDR1 LGHDT, CDR2 YNNKEL (reference sequence). The J segment lost 4 bases and the V segment lost 0 bases, leaving 14 bases of the junction unmatched. The CDR3 is 19 residues long. The CDR3, as DNA: TGTGCCAGCAGCCAAGATCCGGTATTAGGGAGCGGGAGGTCAGATACGCAGTATTTT. Protein product: CASSQDPVLGSGRSDTQYF.

The chain employs TRBV5-6 and TRBJ2-3; no reliable D call. The CDR3 is made up of 15 amino acids. V shed 3 bases and J shed 1 base, with 12 bases lying between them. Germline-derived CDR1 and CDR2 are SGHDT and YYEEEE. CDR3 in amino acids: CASSWPQARTDTQYF. Here the CDR3 DNA reads TGTGCCAGCAGCTGGCCCCAGGCCCGCACAGATACGCAGTATTTT.

This chain uses TRBV19 with TRBJ1-6; D possibly corresponds to TRBD1 (5 bases). CDR1 is LNHDA, CDR2 SQIVND, per germline (reference sequence). Trimming left V 7 bases short and J 9 bases short, with 13 bases between. The CDR3 covers 13 residues. CDR3 sequence (DNA): TGTGCCAGTAAAAACAGGTTCATTTCACCCCTCCACTTT. As protein: CASKNRFISPLHF.